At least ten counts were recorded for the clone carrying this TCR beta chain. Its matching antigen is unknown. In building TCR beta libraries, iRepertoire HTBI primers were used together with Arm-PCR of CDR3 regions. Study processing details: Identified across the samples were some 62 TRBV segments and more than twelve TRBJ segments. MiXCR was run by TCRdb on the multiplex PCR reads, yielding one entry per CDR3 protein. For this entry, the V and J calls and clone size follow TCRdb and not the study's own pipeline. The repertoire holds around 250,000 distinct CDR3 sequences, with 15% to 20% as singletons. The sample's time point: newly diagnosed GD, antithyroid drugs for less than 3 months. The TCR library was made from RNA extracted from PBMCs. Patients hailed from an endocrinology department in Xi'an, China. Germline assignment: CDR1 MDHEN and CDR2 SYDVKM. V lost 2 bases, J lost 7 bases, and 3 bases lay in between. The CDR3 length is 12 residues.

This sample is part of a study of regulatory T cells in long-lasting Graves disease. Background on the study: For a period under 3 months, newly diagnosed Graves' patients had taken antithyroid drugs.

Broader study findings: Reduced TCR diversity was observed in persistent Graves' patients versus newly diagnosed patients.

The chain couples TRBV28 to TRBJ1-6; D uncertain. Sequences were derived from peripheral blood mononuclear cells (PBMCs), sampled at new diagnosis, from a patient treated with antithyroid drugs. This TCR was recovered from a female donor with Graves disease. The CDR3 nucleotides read TGTGCCAGCAGTTTAACCAATTCACCCCTCCACTTT. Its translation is CASSLTNSPLHF.